This T cell receptor (beta chain) appears in the sequencing data of a study of cytomegalovirus exposure and HLA in healthy donors. Study information: The roughly 130 validation repertoires used the same platform as the 650 to 850 first-cohort repertoires (as reported by a later analysis). Notes on the study in general: Some public TCRs appeared in many individuals, while most sequences were rare. According to a later analysis, TCR clusters from the first cohort tended to co-occur in the 120 or so validation repertoires. Specificity for CMV antigens was confirmed in vitro for three of the CMV-associated chains.

Only in-frame clones appear in the TCRdb table, and some are missing; sequencing was by immunoSEQ multiplex PCR. The data hold tens of thousands of clones, with more than 90% observed a single time. About this clone: Its antigen is unknown.

The clonotype was recovered from a man between 18 and 35 years old in good health and CMV-seronegative. Sequencing was done on a sample of PBMCs.

CDR3 DNA sequence: TGCGCCAGCAGCTTGAACCAAGACAGTGAAGCTTTCTTT. Its protein product is CASSLNQDSEAFF. The rearrangement joins TRBV5-1 to TRBJ1-1; D may be TRBD1 (5 bases). Looked up from germline, CDR1 is SGHRS and CDR2 is YFSETQ. This CDR3 contains 13 residues. V was pared by 1 base and J by 7 bases, with 11 bases between.